The 2 T cell receptor beta chains reported below all come from one sample, sequenced in a study of technical replicates of blood from a handful of donors (dated by TCRdb to 2016 to 2017). The method was the immunoSEQ multiplex PCR assay. Imported from immuneACCESS, the table was reduced by TCRdb to in-frame sequences with V and J called. These copies leave out some clones; in studies compared against another copy, an unresolved V gene accounts for under half, and the cause of the remainder is not known. This sample is represented by tens of thousands of clones; under 95% of them were singletons. The ten most abundant clones make up around 0.37% of the sample. The sequenced sample consisted of T cells isolated from PBMCs. The source is a human donor in good health.

This clone appeared a single time. This chain's CDR3 is CASSISTGTAAYGYTF. The CDR3 coding sequence is TGTGCCAGCAGCATCTCAACCGGGACAGCGGCCTATGGCTACACCTTC. The J gene is TRBJ1-2, the V gene TRBV9; TRBD1 aligns across 7 bases. In germline, CDR1 is SGDLS, CDR2 YYNGEE. With V trimmed by 4 bases and J by 4 bases, 13 bases remained unmatched. The CDR3 has 16 amino acids.

The V gene is TRBV11-2, the J gene TRBJ2-7; tentatively, D is TRBD2 (6 bases). There are 15 residues in the CDR3. V was cut by 5 bases and J by 1 base, with 15 bases left in between. Germline-derived CDR1 and CDR2 are SGHAT and FQNNGV. CDR3 DNA sequence: TGTGCCAGCAGCCTACGCGGGAATCCTTCCTACGAGCAGTACTTC. This gives the protein CASSLRGNPSYEQYF.